This T cell receptor beta chain originates from a study of cytotoxic CD8 clonotypes in ibrutinib-treated CLL. Study-level findings and limits: Under treatment, the uncommon public clonotypes either contracted or remained stable. Clonality showed a rise at ibrutinib response that reversed toward baseline at progression.

On this clone itself: Its antigen remains unknown.

Germline loops: CDR1 ENHRY, CDR2 SYGVKD. Trimming pared 6 bases from V and 4 bases from J, leaving 12 bases between. This CDR3 comprises 14 residues. The assay was immunoSEQ multiplex PCR, and TCRdb's table has in-frame clones only and misses some. Of fewer than 150,000 clones in the sample, roughly 84% are singletons; the top ten hold roughly 3.1%. J is TRBJ2-2 and V is TRBV10-3; D perhaps matches TRBD1 (5 bases). The source material was PBMCs, sampled after 24 months of ibrutinib treatment. This receptor was obtained from a human donor with chronic lymphocytic leukemia. This CDR3 reads CAISQGSGTGELFF. As DNA, the CDR3 is TGTGCCATCAGCCAGGGCTCTGGCACCGGGGAGCTGTTTTTT.